This TCR beta chain is drawn from a study of identical twins. The study's findings and limits: For cord blood, abundant beta clonotypes had fewer insertions, unlike memory repertoires, which showed none. Model-predicted out-of-frame TCR alpha sharing fell below observed values in monozygotic twins.

Germline lookup yields CDR1 SGHKS and CDR2 YYEKEE (reference sequence). The CDR3 runs to 16 residues. The V gene end was trimmed by 1 base and the J gene end by 5 bases; junction bases not matched to a gene: 7. Every donor was a healthy Caucasian. Unique molecular identifiers were present on the cDNA, and a universal primer site came from template switching. TCRdb ran MiXCR on the 5' RACE reads and lists one entry per CDR3 protein. The sample has 750,000 to 950,000 distinct CDR3 sequences, 9% to 15% seen once. In regard to this clonotype: What it binds is unknown.

These sequences were also reported in another study, on yellow fever vaccine responses in identical twins.

The specimen was PBMCs. The clonotype originates from a young woman in good health. The gene calls are TRBV5-5 and TRBJ2-1; 9 bases align to TRBD2. CDR3 coding DNA: TGTGCCAGCAGCTTGCATTCTAGCGGGACAAACAATGAGCAGTTCTTC. Its translation: CASSLHSSGTNNEQFF.